The 2 T cell receptor beta chains in this list originate from one sample, sequenced in a study of cytomegalovirus exposure and HLA in healthy donors. Primers: 60 Vbeta forward and 13 Jbeta reverse. Measured with immunoSEQ multiplex PCR; TCRdb has only the in-frame clones, and not every one. The data show 45,000 to 75,000 clones, 70% seen once. Material for sequencing was PBMCs. These receptors were obtained from a woman aged 55-69 years in good health and CMV-seropositive.

V usage is TRBV15 and J usage is TRBJ2-3; tentatively, D is TRBD2 (6 bases). This CDR3 is 14 amino acids long. Germline V CDR1 and CDR2: LNHNV, YYDKDF (reference sequence). V was pared by 2 bases and J by 5 bases, with 11 bases between. CDR3 region: CATSRLRGLDTQYF. The CDR3 DNA is TGTGCCACCAGCAGACTCCGGGGGTTAGATACGCAGTATTTT.

The chain has TRBV30 and TRBJ2-1; 7 bases are a match to TRBD1. Germline trimming cut 7 bases from V and 1 base from J; bases unmatched to any gene: 13. The CDR3 sequence is 16 residues long. Germline-derived CDR1 and CDR2 are GTSNPN and SVGIG (reference sequence). CDR3 bases: TGTGCCTTAACGTCCAGGGGGTACGGGTCCTACAATGAGCAGTTCTTC. Its protein product is CALTSRGYGSYNEQFF.